The 4 T cell receptor beta chains listed next were all sequenced from one sample in a study of T cell responses to AZD1222 COVID-19 vaccine. Assay used: immunoSEQ multiplex PCR; TCRdb lists only in-frame clones, some missing. This table holds 180,000 or so clones, 90% to 95% found once. This specimen consisted of peripheral blood, obtained on day 0 of AZD1222 vaccination. Source of these receptors: an adult in good health.

The chain has TRBV15 and TRBJ2-1; D possibly corresponds to TRBD1 (5 bases). Germline lookup yields CDR1 LNHNV and CDR2 YYDKDF (reference sequence). V lost 2 bases and J lost 10, with 12 bases in between. This CDR3 comprises 13 residues. CDR3: CATSRQQAGEQFF. In nucleotides, the CDR3 is TGTGCCACCAGCAGACAACAGGCAGGCGAGCAGTTCTTC.

The gene calls are TRBV5-6 and TRBJ1-1; tentatively, D is TRBD1 (5 bases). This CDR3 has 14 amino acids. Per the germline V gene, CDR1 is SGHDT and CDR2 is YYEEEE. With 4 bases removed from V and 4 bases from J, the gap between germline ends came to 14 bases. The CDR3 sequence: CASSTLGVVTEAFF. DNA of the CDR3: TGTGCCAGCAGCACCCTGGGGGTGGTCACTGAAGCTTTCTTT.

The chain carries TRBV29-1 and TRBJ1-1; 8 bases fit TRBD1. Germline CDR1 and CDR2: SQVTM and ANQGSEA. With 5 bases clipped from V and 1 base from J, the junction kept 3 bases outside the gene matches. The CDR3 has 13 residues. The CDR3 is CSVRQGSNTEAFF. As DNA, the CDR3 is TGCAGCGTTCGACAGGGGTCGAACACTGAAGCTTTCTTT.

The J gene is TRBJ2-5, the V gene TRBV25-1; TRBD2 matches 8 bases. CDR3 length: 15 residues. The germline CDR1 and CDR2 sequences are MGHDK and SYGVNS. The trim removed 3 bases at V and 5 bases at J, leaving 8 bases unmatched. The CDR3 is CASSDPRGGRETQYF. The CDR3 DNA reads as TGTGCCAGCAGTGACCCCCGGGGGGGCCGGGAGACCCAGTACTTC.